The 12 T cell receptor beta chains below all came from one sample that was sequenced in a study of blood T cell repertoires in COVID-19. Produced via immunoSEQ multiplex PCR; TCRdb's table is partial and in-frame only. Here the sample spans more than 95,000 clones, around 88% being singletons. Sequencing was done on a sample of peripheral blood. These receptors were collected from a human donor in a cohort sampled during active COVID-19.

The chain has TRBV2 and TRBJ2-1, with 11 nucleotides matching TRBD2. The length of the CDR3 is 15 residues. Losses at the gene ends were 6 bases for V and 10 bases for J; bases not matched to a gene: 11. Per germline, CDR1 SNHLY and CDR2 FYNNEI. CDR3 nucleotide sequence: TGTGCCAGCAGCCCTACTAGCGGGAGAGGGTACGAGCAGTTCTTC. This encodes CASSPTSGRGYEQFF.

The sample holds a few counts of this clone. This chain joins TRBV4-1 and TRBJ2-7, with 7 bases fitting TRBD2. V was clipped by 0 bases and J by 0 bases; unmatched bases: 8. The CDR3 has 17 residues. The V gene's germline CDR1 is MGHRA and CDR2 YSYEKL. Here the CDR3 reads CASSQESGTTRSYEQYF. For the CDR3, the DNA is TGCGCCAGCAGCCAAGAATCCGGGACTACTCGCTCCTACGAGCAGTACTTC.

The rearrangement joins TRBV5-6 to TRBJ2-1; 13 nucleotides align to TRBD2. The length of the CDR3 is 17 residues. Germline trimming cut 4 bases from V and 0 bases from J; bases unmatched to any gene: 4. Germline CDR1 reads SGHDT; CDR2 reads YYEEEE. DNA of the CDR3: TGTGCCAGCAGCGCGGGACTAGCGGGGTTCTCCTACAATGAGCAGTTCTTC. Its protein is CASSAGLAGFSYNEQFF.

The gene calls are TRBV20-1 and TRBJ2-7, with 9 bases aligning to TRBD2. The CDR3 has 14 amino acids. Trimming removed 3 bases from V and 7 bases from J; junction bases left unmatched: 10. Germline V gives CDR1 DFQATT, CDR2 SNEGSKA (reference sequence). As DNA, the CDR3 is TGCAGTGCTAGTGAGAGCGGGAGGTCGGGGGAGCAGTACTTC. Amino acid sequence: CSASESGRSGEQYF.

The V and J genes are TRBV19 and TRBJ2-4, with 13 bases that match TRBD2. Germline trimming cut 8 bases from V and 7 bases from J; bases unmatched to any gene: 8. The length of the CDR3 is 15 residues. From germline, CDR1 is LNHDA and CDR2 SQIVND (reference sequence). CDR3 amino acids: CASASLAGGRNIQYF. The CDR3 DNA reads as TGTGCCAGTGCCTCACTAGCGGGAGGGCGGAACATTCAGTACTTC.

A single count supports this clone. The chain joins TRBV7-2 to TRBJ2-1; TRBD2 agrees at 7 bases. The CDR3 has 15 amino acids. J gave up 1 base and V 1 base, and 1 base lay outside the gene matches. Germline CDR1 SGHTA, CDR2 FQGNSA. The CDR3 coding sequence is TGTGCCAGCAGCTTAGGCGGGAGATCCTACAATGAGCAGTTCTTC. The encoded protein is CASSLGGRSYNEQFF.

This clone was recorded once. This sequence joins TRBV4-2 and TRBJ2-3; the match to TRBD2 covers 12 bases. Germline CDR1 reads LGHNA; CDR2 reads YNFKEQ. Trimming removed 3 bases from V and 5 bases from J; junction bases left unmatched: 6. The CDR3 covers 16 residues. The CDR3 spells CASSQRLAGEVDTQYF. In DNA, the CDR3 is TGTGCCAGCAGCCAGAGACTAGCGGGAGAAGTAGATACGCAGTATTTT.

CDR3 region: CASTRTSGGWVETQYF. The CDR3 nucleotides are TGTGCCAGCACTAGGACTAGCGGGGGTTGGGTAGAGACCCAGTACTTC. V and J are TRBV28 and TRBJ2-5, with TRBD2 matching 13 bases. This CDR3 comprises 16 residues. Germline CDR1 and CDR2: MDHEN and SYDVKM. V gave up 7 bases and J gave up 4 bases; unmatched junction bases: 9.

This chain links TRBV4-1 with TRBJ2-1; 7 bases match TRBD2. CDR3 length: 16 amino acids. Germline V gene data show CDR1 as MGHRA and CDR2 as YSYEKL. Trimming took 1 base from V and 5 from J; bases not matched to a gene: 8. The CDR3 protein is CASSQVRLAIDNEQFF. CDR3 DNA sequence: TGCGCCAGCAGCCAAGTGAGACTAGCAATAGACAATGAGCAGTTCTTC.

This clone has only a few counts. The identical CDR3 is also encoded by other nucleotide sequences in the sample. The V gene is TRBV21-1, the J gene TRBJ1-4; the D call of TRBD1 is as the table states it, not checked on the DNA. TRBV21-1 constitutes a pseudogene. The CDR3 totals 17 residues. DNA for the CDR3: TGTGCCAGCAGCAAATTTTATTTGGGACAGGGGAATGAAAAACTGTTTTTT. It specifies CASSKFYLGQGNEKLFF.

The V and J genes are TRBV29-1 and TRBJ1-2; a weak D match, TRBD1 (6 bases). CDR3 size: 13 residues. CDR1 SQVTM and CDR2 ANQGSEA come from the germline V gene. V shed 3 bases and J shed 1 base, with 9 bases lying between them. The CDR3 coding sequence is TGCAGCGTTGAGAACAGGGTTAACTATGGCTACACCTTC. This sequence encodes CSVENRVNYGYTF.

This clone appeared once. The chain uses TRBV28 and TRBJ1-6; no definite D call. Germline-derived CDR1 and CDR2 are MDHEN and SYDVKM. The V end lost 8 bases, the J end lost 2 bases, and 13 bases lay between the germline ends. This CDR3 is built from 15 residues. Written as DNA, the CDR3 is TGTGCCAGCGAGAGGCCTCCCGCCTATAATTCACCCCTCCACTTT. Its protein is CASERPPAYNSPLHF.